Listed below are T cell receptor beta chains from one sample, sequenced in a study of blood T cell repertoires in COVID-19. Libraries were prepared by immunoSEQ multiplex PCR; TCRdb keeps only in-frame clonotypes and omits some of them. The sample contains about 140,000 clones, roughly 83% of which appear only once. The sequencing sample was made of PBMCs or T cells enriched from blood (not recorded which). These receptors came from a man between 65 and 79 years old who had been exposed to COVID-19. CDR3s include the opening cysteine and the closing phenylalanine or tryptophan. D genes are given only for firm matches. A row's size may be missing; if present it is once, few, many or a size class.

v_call	j_call	clone_size	d_call	cdr3_nt	cdr3_aa
TRBV27	TRBJ1-1	NA	NA	TGTGCCAGCAGTTTATGGGCAGGCCCGAACACTGAAGCTTTCTTT	CASSLWAGPNTEAFF
TRBV21-1	TRBJ1-1	NA	NA	TGTGCCAGCAAAGCCGAGGACAGGACATCGAACACTGAAGCTTTCTTT	CASKAEDRTSNTEAFF
TRBV13	TRBJ2-3	NA	TRBD2	TGTGCCAGCAGCTCGGGACTAGCGGGGGGTGGGGCGCAGTATTTT	CASSSGLAGGGAQYF
TRBV10-3	TRBJ2-7	few	NA	TGTGCCATCAGTGAGGAAGGGAGTACCTACGAGCAGTACTTC	CAISEEGSTYEQYF
TRBV7-2	TRBJ1-2	few	NA	TGTGCCAGCAGCTTACCCGGGATCAATGGCTACACCTTC	CASSLPGINGYTF
TRBV3-1/TRBV3-2	TRBJ2-5	NA	NA	TGTGCCAGCAGCGCGCCGGGAGAGACCCAGTACTTC	CASSAPGETQYF
TRBV29-1	TRBJ2-5	NA	TRBD2	TGCAGCGTTGGACGATGGACTAGCGTCCAAGAGACCCAGTACTTC	CSVGRWTSVQETQYF
TRBV28	TRBJ2-5	NA	TRBD1	TGTGCCAGCAGCTCTCCCGGGACAGGGAAAGAGACCCAGTACTTC	CASSSPGTGKETQYF
TRBV20-1	TRBJ2-3	few	NA	TGCAGTGCTAGTAAGGGGAAGGTCACAGATACGCAGTATTTT	CSASKGKVTDTQYF
TRBV6-5	TRBJ1-1	few	TRBD1	TGTGCCAGCAGTAGGACAGGTCAGGGGAACACTGAAGCTTTCTTT	CASSRTGQGNTEAFF
TRBV21-1	TRBJ2-3	NA	NA	TGTGCCAGCGCACGAGGAGCGGGAGGGCCAGAGACAGATACGCAGTATTTT	CASARGAGGPETDTQYF
TRBV18	TRBJ1-2	NA	NA	TGTGCCAGCTCCCGAGACGAGGCTTCCGCTTACCATGGATATGGCTACACCTTC	CASSRDEASAYHGYGYTF
TRBV5-4	TRBJ2-3	once	TRBD2	TGTGCCAGCAGCCCACTAGCGGTTACAAGCACAGATACGCAGTATTTT	CASSPLAVTSTDTQYF
TRBV9	TRBJ2-2	NA	NA	TGTGCCAGCAGCGTAGGCGGGGCCCTCTCGAACACCGGGGAGCTGTTTTTT	CASSVGGALSNTGELFF
TRBV19	TRBJ1-2	NA	NA	TGTGCCAGTAGTATCGCCCAGGGAGGCTATGGCTACACCTTC	CASSIAQGGYGYTF
TRBV6-6	TRBJ1-2	NA	NA	TGTGCCAGTTGGAACTACAGGGTTAGCTATGGCTACACCTTC	CASWNYRVSYGYTF
TRBV10-3	TRBJ2-7	NA	NA	TGTGCCACCGCCCCCCAGGGTAACGTCTACGAGCAGTACTTC	CATAPQGNVYEQYF
TRBV6-5	TRBJ1-4	once	TRBD1	TGTGCCAGCAGCTACGGACAGGGAGGTGAAAAACTGTTTTTT	CASSYGQGGEKLFF
TRBV2	TRBJ2-7	NA	TRBD1	TGTGCCAGCAGTCCCCCCGCAGGGGGCGCTTCCGAGCAGTACTTC	CASSPPAGGASEQYF
TRBV6-5	TRBJ2-5	NA	TRBD1	TGTGCCAGCAGTCCCCGGGACAGCTGGGAGACCCAGTACTTC	CASSPRDSWETQYF
TRBV7-9	TRBJ2-2	few	TRBD2	TGTGCCAGCAGCTTCACACTAGCGGGAGCCGGGGAGCTGTTTTTT	CASSFTLAGAGELFF
TRBV18	TRBJ2-2	NA	NA	TGTGCCAGCTCAATCCTGGGACAAGACACCGGGGAGCTGTTTTTT	CASSILGQDTGELFF
TRBV7-9	TRBJ1-4	once	TRBD1	TGTGCCAGCAGCTGGGAACGGGACAGTAATGAAAAACTGTTTTTT	CASSWERDSNEKLFF